The clone carrying this T cell receptor beta chain was observed many times. Its antigen remains unidentified. TCRdb independently ran MiXCR on the reads; one entry per CDR3 protein. The sample includes around 260,000 distinct CDR3 sequences, approximately 10% of them seen just once. This specimen comes from a study of T cell repertoires in cytomegalovirus infection. Study information: Public signatures in TCR beta pointed to CMV infection and matching HLA type.

This CDR3 comprises 17 residues. Losses at the gene ends were 10 bases for V and 6 bases for J; bases not matched to a gene: 19. From germline, CDR1 is MNHNY and CDR2 SVGAGI (reference sequence). General study findings and limits: It was HLA-C-restricted CMV-specific TCR beta clonotypes that dominated the response ex vivo. Carriage of CMV together with the relevant HLA was identifiable through cumulative public TCR beta family frequency.

The specimen sequenced was PBMCs. This sequence joins TRBV6-6 and TRBJ1-5; 9 nucleotides agree with TRBD1. This receptor was taken from a human donor in good health (CMV status not recorded). Some clones in this sample may be carry-over from other donors' samples. CDR3 nucleotides: TGTGCCACCCACGTTTTACCCGGGACAGGGATTTCTCAGCCCCAGCATTTT. As protein: CATHVLPGTGISQPQHF.